The rows below give T cell receptor beta chains drawn from one sample of a study of cytomegalovirus exposure and HLA in healthy donors. Generated by immunoSEQ multiplex PCR, the TCRdb table keeps only in-frame clones and is missing some. The data contain some 120,000 clones, approximately 80% of them singletons. The sequenced sample consisted of PBMCs. These receptor sequences come from a man aged 30 to 45 in good health and CMV-seronegative. The CDR3 runs from the conserved cysteine through the conserved F or W. A D gene is named only where the DNA matches it firmly. A row's size may be missing; if present it is once, few, many or a size class.

>TRBV2|NA|TRBJ1-2|few
TGTGCCAGCACCCGAGCGGGAGGGGTTGATGGCTACACCTTC
CASTRAGGVDGYTF
>TRBV7-6|NA|TRBJ2-3|NA
TGTGCCAGCAGCCGAGCGGGATGGGGGCTGGATACGCAGTATTTT
CASSRAGWGLDTQYF
>TRBV19|TRBD2|TRBJ2-7|NA
TGTGCCAGTAGTATAGTTAGCGGGTCCTACGAGCAGTACTTC
CASSIVSGSYEQYF
>TRBV5-4|TRBD1|TRBJ2-7|NA
TGTGCCAGCAGCTCGGACAGGGGGGAGCAGTACTTC
CASSSDRGEQYF
>TRBV5-3|NA|TRBJ1-4|NA
TGTGCCCTCCCGAATGAAAAACTGTTTTTT
CALPNEKLFF
>TRBV4-1|TRBD1|TRBJ2-7|NA
TGCGCCAGCAGCCACGCCTACCGGGACAGCTACGAGCAGTACTTC
CASSHAYRDSYEQYF
>TRBV7-2|NA|TRBJ2-7|NA
TGTGCCAGCAGCTTTAACCACAGGGAATACGAGCAGTACTTC
CASSFNHREYEQYF
>TRBV7-8|TRBD2|TRBJ2-3|NA
TGTGCCAGCAGCTTCGGACTAGCGGGAAGCACAGATACGCAGTATTTT
CASSFGLAGSTDTQYF
>TRBV30|NA|TRBJ1-6|NA
TGTGCCTGGAGTAACAGTGACCAAGCCTCCTATAATTCACCCCTCCACTTT
CAWSNSDQASYNSPLHF
>TRBV28|TRBD2|TRBJ2-7|NA
TGTGCCAGCAGTTCATGGACTAGCGGGAGGTACGAGCAGTACTTC
CASSSWTSGRYEQYF
>TRBV30|NA|TRBJ2-5|once
TGTGCCTGGAGTGTCAGGGGTCTGGAGACCCAGTACTTC
CAWSVRGLETQYF
>TRBV11-2|TRBD2|TRBJ2-1|NA
TGTGCCAGCAGCTTTCCTAGCGGCTCTACAGATGAGCAGTTCTTC
CASSFPSGSTDEQFF
>TRBV5-8|TRBD1|TRBJ2-1|NA
TGTGCCGTCCCCAGGGGGAGACTCACCTACAATGAGCAGTTCTTC
CAVPRGRLTYNEQFF
>TRBV28|NA|TRBJ2-1|NA
TGTGCCAGCAGTCCTTACAATGAGCAGTTCTTC
CASSPYNEQFF
>TRBV13|NA|TRBJ1-2|few
TGTGCCAGCAGCTTCACCTCAGGTGGCTACACCTTC
CASSFTSGGYTF
>TRBV14|TRBD2|TRBJ2-5|NA
TGTGCCAGCAGCCAAGATACCCCACTAGCGGGTATGGAGACCCAGTACTTC
CASSQDTPLAGMETQYF
>TRBV10-1|NA|TRBJ2-7|NA
TGCGCCAACCCCCCGGGTGGGAGAGGATACGAGCAGTACTTC
CANPPGGRGYEQYF
>TRBV4-3|TRBD2|TRBJ2-1|NA
TGCGCCAGCAGCCAAGATTTACTCCGACTAGCGGGAGGCGATGAGCGGTTCTTC
CASSQDLLRLAGGDERFF
>TRBV10-2|TRBD2|TRBJ2-1|NA
TGCGCCAGCAGTGGAAGCCTAGCGGGGACAAACAATGAGCAGTTCTTC
CASSGSLAGTNNEQFF
>TRBV10-3|TRBD2|TRBJ2-1|NA
TGTGCCATCAGTACGGGGACTAGCGGGCCTAGCTCCTACAATGAGCAGTTCTTC
CAISTGTSGPSSYNEQFF
>TRBV12-5|TRBD2|TRBJ2-1|NA
TGTGCTAGTGGGCCACGACTAGCGGGAGGTCCCAGCTCCTACAATGAGCAGTTCTTC
CASGPRLAGGPSSYNEQFF
>TRBV28|TRBD1|TRBJ2-7|NA
TGTGCCAGCAGTTTACCGGGACAGGGATCCTACGAGCAGTACTTC
CASSLPGQGSYEQYF
>TRBV7-2|NA|TRBJ1-5|NA
TGTGCCAGCAGCTTTTTAAATCAGCCCCAGCATTTT
CASSFLNQPQHF
>TRBV7-9|NA|TRBJ1-2|once
TGTGCCAGCAGCTTAGTCGGCAGGGGCCAATATGGCTACACCTTC
CASSLVGRGQYGYTF
>TRBV27|NA|TRBJ2-7|few
TGTGCCAGCAGTTTAACAGGACCACAATACGAGCAGTACTTC
CASSLTGPQYEQYF
>TRBV27|NA|TRBJ2-7|NA
TGTGCCAGCAGTCCCGGAGGCCTACAGGCAGGGGTCTCCTACGAGCAGTACTTC
CASSPGGLQAGVSYEQYF
>TRBV27|TRBD1|TRBJ1-1|NA
TGTGCCAGCATTTCCCCAGGGGGCGTGAACACTGAAGCTTTCTTT
CASISPGGVNTEAFF
>TRBV5-6|NA|TRBJ2-7|NA
TGTGCCAGCAGCTTGTTAGACAGCTACGAGCAGTACTTC
CASSLLDSYEQYF
>TRBV27|NA|TRBJ2-7|NA
TGTGCCAGCAGCCAGACGGGATGGTACTCCTACGAGCAGTACTTC
CASSQTGWYSYEQYF
>TRBV19|NA|TRBJ2-7|NA
TGTGCCAGTAGTATAGGAAGGGGGATCAATCATGGGCAGTACTTC
CASSIGRGINHGQYF
>TRBV6-6|NA|TRBJ1-5|NA
TGTGCCAGCAGGCCGAACTATAGCAATCAGCCCCAGCATTTT
CASRPNYSNQPQHF
>TRBV13|NA|TRBJ2-3|NA
TGTGCCAGCAGCTCACGACTAGGTGGGTCTAGCACAGATACGCAGTATTTT
CASSSRLGGSSTDTQYF
>TRBV18|NA|TRBJ2-5|once
TGTGCCAGCTCACCGCCGGACCAAGAGACCCAGTACTTC
CASSPPDQETQYF
>TRBV21-1|NA|TRBJ2-7|NA
TGTGCCAGCAGCAGTTCTAAAAGGGGGAGACTAGCGGGAGGGTACGAGCAGTACTTC
CASSSSKRGRLAGGYEQYF
>TRBV18|TRBD1|TRBJ2-1|NA
TGTGCCAGCTCACCACTCTCGGACAGGGCCTGGGAGCAGTTCTTC
CASSPLSDRAWEQFF
>TRBV25-1|TRBD1|TRBJ1-1|NA
TGTGCCAGCAGTCCAAGACAGGGAATGAACACTGAAGCTTTCTTT
CASSPRQGMNTEAFF
>TRBV4-1|TRBD1|TRBJ2-6|once
TGCGCCAGCAGCCAAGGGGGCAGGGGGCGCACTGGGGCCAACGTCCTGACTTTC
CASSQGGRGRTGANVLTF
>TRBV6-1|NA|TRBJ1-4|NA
TGTGCCAGCAAGAACGGAGGGATTGAAAAACTGTTTTTT
CASKNGGIEKLFF
>TRBV29-1|NA|TRBJ2-2|once
TGCAGCGCCGACAAGCCGAACACCGGGGAGCTGTTTTTT
CSADKPNTGELFF
>TRBV5-4|TRBD2|TRBJ2-1|few
TGTGCCAGCAGCCGAGAAGGACTAGCGGAGATCTACAATGAGCAGTTCTTC
CASSREGLAEIYNEQFF
>TRBV25-1|TRBD1|TRBJ1-3|NA
TGTGCCAGCAGTGAAGACAGGGGGCATGGAAACACCATATATTTT
CASSEDRGHGNTIYF
>TRBV7-2|TRBD1|TRBJ1-4|NA
TGTGCCAGCAGCTCACAGGGGGCCGTAGAAAAACTGTTTTTT
CASSSQGAVEKLFF
>TRBV7-2|TRBD2|TRBJ2-5|NA
TGTGCCAGCAGCAGGACTAGGGAAGAGACCCAGTACTTC
CASSRTREETQYF
>TRBV6-5|TRBD1|TRBJ1-6|NA
TGTGCCACAAGACACAGGGGACCAAATAATTCACCCCTCCACTTT
CATRHRGPNNSPLHF
>TRBV6-1|TRBD1|TRBJ1-1|NA
TGTGCCAGCAGCTTATACAGGGGAACTTGGACTGAAGCTTTCTTT
CASSLYRGTWTEAFF
>TRBV29-1|NA|TRBJ1-1|NA
TGCAGCGTTGAAGATGGGAGGGGTGAAGCTTTCTTT
CSVEDGRGEAFF
>TRBV5-1|NA|TRBJ1-1|once
TGCGCCAGCAGCTCCGCTAACCTGAAAACTGAAGCTTTCTTT
CASSSANLKTEAFF
>TRBV29-1|TRBD2|TRBJ2-5|few
TGCAGCGTTCGCGGGAGGGAAAACCAAGAGACCCAGTACTTC
CSVRGRENQETQYF
>TRBV13|TRBD1|TRBJ2-2|NA
TGTGCCAGCAGCGTCGGGTCCCCGGGACAGGGGGCTTTCACCGGGGAGCTGTTTTTT
CASSVGSPGQGAFTGELFF
>TRBV6-5|TRBD1|TRBJ1-2|NA
TGTGCCAGCAGTCCGCCCGGGACAGGGGAGGATGGCTACACCTTC
CASSPPGTGEDGYTF
>TRBV28|NA|TRBJ2-2|NA
TGTGCCAGCAGTCTTCCGGGACATTACACCGGGGAGCTGTTTTTT
CASSLPGHYTGELFF
>TRBV27|TRBD2|TRBJ2-7|NA
TGTGCCAGCTCGGCGGGGGACGGTCTAATCCACGAGCAGTACTTC
CASSAGDGLIHEQYF
>TRBV25-1|NA|TRBJ2-3|NA
TGTGCCAGCAGTGAATATGACTCAGATACGCAGTATTTT
CASSEYDSDTQYF
>TRBV7-2|NA|TRBJ2-1|NA
TGTGCCAGCAGCGTGGGTCCGGGACTCTATGAGCAGTTCTTC
CASSVGPGLYEQFF
>TRBV7-6|NA|TRBJ1-5|NA
TGTGCCAGCAGCTTAGGGAGCACTTTAAAGTATAGCAATCAGCCCCAGCATTTT
CASSLGSTLKYSNQPQHF
>TRBV7-9|NA|TRBJ1-1|NA
TGTGCCAGCAGCCTTACTTCGGGAGGGACTGAAGCTTTCTTT
CASSLTSGGTEAFF
>TRBV19|TRBD1|TRBJ1-5|once
TGTGCCAGTAGAGGGACAGGGGGCGCATATCAGCCCCAGAATTTT
CASRGTGGAYQPQNF
>TRBV19|TRBD2|TRBJ2-7|few
TGTGCCAGCGCAGCGCTAGCGGGGCCCTACGAGCAGTACTTC
CASAALAGPYEQYF